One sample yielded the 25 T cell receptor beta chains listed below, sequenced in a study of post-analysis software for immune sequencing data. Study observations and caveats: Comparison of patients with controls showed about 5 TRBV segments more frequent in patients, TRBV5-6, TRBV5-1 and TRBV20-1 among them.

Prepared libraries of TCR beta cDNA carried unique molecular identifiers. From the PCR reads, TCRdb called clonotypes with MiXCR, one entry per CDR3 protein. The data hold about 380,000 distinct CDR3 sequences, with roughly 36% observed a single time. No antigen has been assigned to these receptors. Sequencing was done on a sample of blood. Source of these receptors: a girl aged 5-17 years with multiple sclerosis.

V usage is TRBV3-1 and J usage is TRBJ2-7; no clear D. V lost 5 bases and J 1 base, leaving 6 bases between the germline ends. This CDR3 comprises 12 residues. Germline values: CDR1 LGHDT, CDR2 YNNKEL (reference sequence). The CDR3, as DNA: TGTGCCAGCAGCTGGGTATCCTACGAGCAGTACTTC. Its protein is CASSWVSYEQYF.

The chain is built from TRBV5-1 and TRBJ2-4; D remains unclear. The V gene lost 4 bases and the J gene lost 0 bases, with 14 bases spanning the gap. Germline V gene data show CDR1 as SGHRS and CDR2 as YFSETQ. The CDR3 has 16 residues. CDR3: CASSIRPPLAKNIQYF. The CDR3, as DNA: TGCGCCAGCAGCATTAGGCCTCCCCTAGCCAAAAACATTCAGTACTTC.

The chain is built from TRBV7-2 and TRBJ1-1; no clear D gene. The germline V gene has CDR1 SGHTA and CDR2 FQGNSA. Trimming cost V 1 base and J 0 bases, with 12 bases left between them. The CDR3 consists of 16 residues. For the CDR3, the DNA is TGTGCCAGCAGCTTAGTCGATCCGCAGATGAACACTGAAGCTTTCTTT. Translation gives CASSLVDPQMNTEAFF.

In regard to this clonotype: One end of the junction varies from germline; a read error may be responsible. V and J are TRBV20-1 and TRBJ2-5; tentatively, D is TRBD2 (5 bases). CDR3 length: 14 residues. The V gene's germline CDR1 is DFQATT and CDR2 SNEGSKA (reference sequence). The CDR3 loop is CSAREQAWGETRYF. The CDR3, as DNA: TGCAGTGCTAGAGAGCAGGCCTGGGGAGAGACCCGGTACTTC.

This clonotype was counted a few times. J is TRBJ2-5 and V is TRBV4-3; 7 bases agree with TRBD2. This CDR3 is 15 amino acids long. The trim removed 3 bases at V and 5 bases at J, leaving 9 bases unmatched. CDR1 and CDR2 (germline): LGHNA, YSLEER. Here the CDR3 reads CASSQGGLPRETQYF. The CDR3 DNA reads TGCGCCAGCAGCCAGGGGGGACTACCAAGGGAGACCCAGTACTTC.

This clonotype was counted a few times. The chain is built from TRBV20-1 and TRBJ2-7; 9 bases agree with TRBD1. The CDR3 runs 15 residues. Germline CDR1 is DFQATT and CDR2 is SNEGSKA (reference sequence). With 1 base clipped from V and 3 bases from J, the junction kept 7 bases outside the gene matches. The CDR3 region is CSARVPGTGYYEQYF. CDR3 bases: TGCAGTGCTAGAGTTCCTGGGACAGGGTACTACGAGCAGTACTTC.

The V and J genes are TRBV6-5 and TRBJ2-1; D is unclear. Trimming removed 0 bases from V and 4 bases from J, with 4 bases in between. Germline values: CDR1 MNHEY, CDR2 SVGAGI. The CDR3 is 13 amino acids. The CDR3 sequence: CASSYSGYNEQFF. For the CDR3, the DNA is TGTGCCAGCAGTTACTCGGGATACAATGAGCAGTTCTTC.

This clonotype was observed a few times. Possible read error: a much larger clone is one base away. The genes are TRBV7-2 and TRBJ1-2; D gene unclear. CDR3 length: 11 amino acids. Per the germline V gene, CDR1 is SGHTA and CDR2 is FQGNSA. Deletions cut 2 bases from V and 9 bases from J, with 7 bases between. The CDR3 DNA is TGTGCCAGCAGCTTAAGTCGGAGCTACACCTTC. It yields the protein CASSLSRSYTF.

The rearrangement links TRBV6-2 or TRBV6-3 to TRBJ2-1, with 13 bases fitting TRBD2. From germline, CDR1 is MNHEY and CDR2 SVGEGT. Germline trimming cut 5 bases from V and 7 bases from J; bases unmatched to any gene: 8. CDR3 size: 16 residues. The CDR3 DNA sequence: TGTGCCAGCAGTCCTTTCTTGACTAGCGGGGGGAATGAGCAGTTCTTC. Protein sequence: CASSPFLTSGGNEQFF.

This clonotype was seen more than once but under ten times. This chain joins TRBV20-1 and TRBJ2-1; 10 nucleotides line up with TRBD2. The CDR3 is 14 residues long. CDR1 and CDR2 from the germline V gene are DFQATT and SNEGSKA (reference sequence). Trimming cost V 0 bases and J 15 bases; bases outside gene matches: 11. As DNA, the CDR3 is TGCAGTGCTAGAGATCGAGCGGGGGGGCCGGGTCTGTTCTTC. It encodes CSARDRAGGPGLFF.

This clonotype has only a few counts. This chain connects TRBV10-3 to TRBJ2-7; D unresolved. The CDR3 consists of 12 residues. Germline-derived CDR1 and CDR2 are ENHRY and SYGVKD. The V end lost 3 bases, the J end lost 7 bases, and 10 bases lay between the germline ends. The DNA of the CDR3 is TGTGCCATCAGTGAAAACAATCAGGAGCAGTACTTC. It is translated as CAISENNQEQYF.

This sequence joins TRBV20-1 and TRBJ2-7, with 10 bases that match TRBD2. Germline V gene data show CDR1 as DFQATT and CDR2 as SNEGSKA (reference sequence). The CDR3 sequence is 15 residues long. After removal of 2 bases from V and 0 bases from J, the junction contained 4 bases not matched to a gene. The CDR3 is CSARLAGATSYEQYF. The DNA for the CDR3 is TGCAGTGCTAGACTAGCGGGGGCCACCTCCTACGAGCAGTACTTC.

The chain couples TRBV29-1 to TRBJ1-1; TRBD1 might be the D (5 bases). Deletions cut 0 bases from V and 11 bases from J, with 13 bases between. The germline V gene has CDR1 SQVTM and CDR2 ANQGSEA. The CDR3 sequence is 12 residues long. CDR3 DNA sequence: TGCAGCGTTGAAGATCTTACGTGGGGGGCTTTCTTT. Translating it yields CSVEDLTWGAFF.

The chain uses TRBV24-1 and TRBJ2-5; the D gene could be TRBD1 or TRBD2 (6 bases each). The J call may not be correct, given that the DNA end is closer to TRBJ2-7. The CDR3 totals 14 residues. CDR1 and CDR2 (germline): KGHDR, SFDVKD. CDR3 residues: CATSVPQGGNEQYF. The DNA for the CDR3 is TGTGCCACCAGTGTTCCACAGGGAGGAAACGAGCAGTACTTC.

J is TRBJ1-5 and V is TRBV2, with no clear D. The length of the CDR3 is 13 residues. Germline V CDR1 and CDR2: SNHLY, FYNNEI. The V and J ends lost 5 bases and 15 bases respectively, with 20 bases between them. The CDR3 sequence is CASSLAFPGPRHF. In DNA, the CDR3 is TGTGCCAGCAGTTTGGCCTTCCCGGGTCCTAGGCATTTT.

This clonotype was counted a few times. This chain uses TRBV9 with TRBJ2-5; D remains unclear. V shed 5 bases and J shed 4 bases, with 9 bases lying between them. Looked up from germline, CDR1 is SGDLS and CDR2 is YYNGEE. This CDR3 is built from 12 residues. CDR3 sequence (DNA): TGTGCCAGCAGTCCTGAACCAGAGACCCAGTACTTC. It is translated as CASSPEPETQYF.

The CDR3 sequence is CSVEDGEDTQYF. CDR3 sequence (DNA): TGCAGCGTTGAAGACGGGGAAGATACGCAGTATTTT. This chain joins TRBV29-1 and TRBJ2-3, with a tentative D call TRBD2 (5 bases). Trimming pared 0 bases from V and 5 bases from J, leaving 6 bases between. This CDR3 is built from 12 residues. In germline, CDR1 is SQVTM, CDR2 ANQGSEA.

The CDR3 reads CASSQLTGTPAVVQYF. CDR3 nucleotides: TGCGCCAGCAGCCAACTTACCGGGACTCCCGCTGTAGTGCAGTACTTC. The chain employs TRBV4-1 and TRBJ2-5; TRBD2 might be the D (6 bases). This CDR3 spans 16 amino acids. In germline, CDR1 is MGHRA, CDR2 YSYEKL. The V gene lost 2 bases and the J gene lost 11 bases, with 24 bases spanning the gap.

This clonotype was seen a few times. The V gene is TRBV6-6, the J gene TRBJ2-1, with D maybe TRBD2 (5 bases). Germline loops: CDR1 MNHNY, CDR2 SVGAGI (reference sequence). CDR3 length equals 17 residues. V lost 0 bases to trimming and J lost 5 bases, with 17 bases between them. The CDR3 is CASSYSIGLAVDNEQFF. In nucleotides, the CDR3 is TGTGCCAGCAGTTACTCGATTGGTCTAGCCGTTGACAATGAGCAGTTCTTC.

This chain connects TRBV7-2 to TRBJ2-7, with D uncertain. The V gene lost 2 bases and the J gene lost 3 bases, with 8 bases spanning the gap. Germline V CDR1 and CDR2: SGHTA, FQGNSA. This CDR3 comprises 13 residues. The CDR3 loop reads CASSLPSFYEQYF. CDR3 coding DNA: TGTGCCAGCAGCTTACCCTCTTTCTACGAGCAGTACTTC.

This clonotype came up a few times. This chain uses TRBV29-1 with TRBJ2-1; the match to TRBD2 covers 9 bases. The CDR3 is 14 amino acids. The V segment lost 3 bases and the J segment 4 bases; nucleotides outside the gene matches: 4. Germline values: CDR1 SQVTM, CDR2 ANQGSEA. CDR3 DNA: TGCAGCGTTGATTTGCGGGGGGGGTACAATGAGCAGTTCTTC. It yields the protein CSVDLRGGYNEQFF.

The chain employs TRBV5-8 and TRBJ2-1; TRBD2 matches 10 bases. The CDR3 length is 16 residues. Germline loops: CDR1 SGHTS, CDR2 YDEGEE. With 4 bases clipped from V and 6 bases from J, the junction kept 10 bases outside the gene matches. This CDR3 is CASSPGTSVLINEQFF. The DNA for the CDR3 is TGTGCCAGCAGCCCCGGGACTAGCGTTCTAATCAATGAGCAGTTCTTC.

This chain's CDR3 is CASSIDGPNEKLFF. CDR3 bases: TGTGCCAGCAGTATCGACGGTCCTAATGAAAAACTGTTTTTT. The rearrangement links TRBV12-3 or TRBV12-4 to TRBJ1-4; D remains ambiguous. Trimming took off 5 bases at V and 3 bases at J, with 10 bases between the two ends. The CDR3 extends over 14 amino acids.

CDR3 region: CSVDAGFYGYTF. The DNA for the CDR3 is TGCAGCGTTGACGCAGGGTTCTATGGCTACACCTTC. The chain combines TRBV29-1 with TRBJ1-2, with D perhaps TRBD1 (5 bases). CDR1 is SQVTM, CDR2 ANQGSEA, per germline. Trimming shortened V by 3 bases and J by 4 bases, and 9 bases separated the two germline ends. The CDR3 covers 12 residues.

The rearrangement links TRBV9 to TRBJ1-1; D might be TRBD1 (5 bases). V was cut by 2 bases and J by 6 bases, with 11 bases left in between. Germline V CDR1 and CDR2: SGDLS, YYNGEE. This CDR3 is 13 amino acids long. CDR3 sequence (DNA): TGTGCCAGCAGCGTGGGTGGGGACTCTGAAGCTTTCTTT. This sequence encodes CASSVGGDSEAFF.